This T cell receptor beta chain was recovered during a study of cytomegalovirus exposure and HLA in healthy donors. The V gene's germline CDR1 is SGHKS and CDR2 YYEKEE (reference sequence). The CDR3 runs to 15 residues. With 1 base clipped from V and 2 bases from J, the junction kept 6 bases outside the gene matches. This clone was observed a few times. 13 Jbeta primers and 60 Vbeta primers were used for the PCR. Libraries were prepared by immunoSEQ multiplex PCR; TCRdb keeps only in-frame clonotypes and omits some of them. The table lists tens of thousands of clones, more than 60% of them singletons.

The rearrangement links TRBV5-5 to TRBJ2-7, with TRBD2 matching 7 bases. Specimen: PBMCs. The origin of this receptor is a male donor in good health and CMV-seropositive. The CDR3 region is CASSLWGGEPYEQYF. The DNA of the CDR3 is TGTGCCAGCAGCTTGTGGGGGGGGGAGCCCTACGAGCAGTACTTC.